The rows below give T cell receptor beta chains drawn from one sample of a study of blood T cell repertoires in COVID-19. Profiling relied on immunoSEQ multiplex PCR, and the TCRdb table lists in-frame clones only, not all of them. The sample includes some 260,000 clones, around 83% of them seen just once. The sample taken for sequencing was peripheral blood. The receptors come from a man older than 75 with acute or convalescent COVID-19. CDR3s include the opening cysteine and the closing phenylalanine or tryptophan. Each record gives: D gene, V gene, clone size, J gene, CDR3 protein, CDR3 DNA. A D gene is named only where the DNA matches it firmly. The size of a clone is reported for some rows only, either as once, few or many, or as a class for expanded clones.

d_gene: TRBD1; v_gene: TRBV5-1; abundance: .; j_gene: TRBJ1-4; CDR3aa: CASSPGTGVGFGTNEKLFF; CDR3nt: TGCGCCAGCAGCCCTGGGACAGGGGTAGGATTCGGGACTAATGAAAAACTGTTTTTT
d_gene: .; v_gene: TRBV21-1; abundance: .; j_gene: TRBJ2-7; CDR3aa: CASSKLRFSYEQYF; CDR3nt: TGTGCCAGCAGCAAGTTGAGATTCTCCTACGAGCAGTACTTC
d_gene: .; v_gene: TRBV19; abundance: .; j_gene: TRBJ2-7; CDR3aa: CASSIGTASYEQYF; CDR3nt: TGTGCCAGTAGTATTGGTACAGCCTCCTACGAGCAGTACTTC
d_gene: .; v_gene: TRBV5-5; abundance: .; j_gene: TRBJ2-7; CDR3aa: CASSLGVHGGEQYF; CDR3nt: TGTGCCAGCAGCTTGGGGGTCCATGGAGGAGAGCAGTACTTC
d_gene: TRBD1; v_gene: TRBV19; abundance: .; j_gene: TRBJ2-7; CDR3aa: CASSGTGGHYEQYF; CDR3nt: TGTGCCAGTAGTGGGACAGGGGGCCACTACGAGCAGTACTTC
d_gene: TRBD1; v_gene: TRBV30; abundance: once; j_gene: TRBJ1-3; CDR3aa: CAWSVVGQGGGNTIYF; CDR3nt: TGTGCCTGGAGTGTGGTCGGACAGGGAGGTGGGAACACCATATATTTT
d_gene: .; v_gene: TRBV20-1; abundance: .; j_gene: TRBJ1-3; CDR3aa: CSASVSGNTIYF; CDR3nt: TGCAGTGCTAGTGTTTCGGGAAACACCATATATTTT
d_gene: .; v_gene: TRBV5-1; abundance: .; j_gene: TRBJ1-1; CDR3aa: CASSLETGITEAFF; CDR3nt: TGCGCCAGCAGCTTGGAAACAGGGATCACTGAAGCTTTCTTT
d_gene: .; v_gene: TRBV27; abundance: .; j_gene: TRBJ1-2; CDR3aa: CASSLGGAYGYTF; CDR3nt: TGTGCCAGCAGTTTAGGAGGGGCCTATGGCTACACCTTC
d_gene: .; v_gene: TRBV12-3/TRBV12-4; abundance: .; j_gene: TRBJ2-1; CDR3aa: CASSFSGTGEQFF; CDR3nt: TGTGCCAGCAGTTTCTCAGGTACCGGTGAGCAGTTCTTC
d_gene: .; v_gene: TRBV21-1; abundance: once; j_gene: TRBJ2-4; CDR3aa: CASSKEGVRAKNIQYF; CDR3nt: TGTGCCAGCAGCAAAGAGGGGGTGAGAGCCAAAAACATTCAGTACTTC
d_gene: .; v_gene: TRBV20-1; abundance: once; j_gene: TRBJ2-7; CDR3aa: CSAATRSEQYF; CDR3nt: TGCAGTGCCGCGACAAGGTCCGAGCAGTACTTC
d_gene: .; v_gene: TRBV5-8; abundance: .; j_gene: TRBJ1-1; CDR3aa: CASSFDGRMNTEAFF; CDR3nt: TGTGCCAGCAGCTTTGATGGCAGAATGAACACTGAAGCTTTCTTT
d_gene: TRBD1; v_gene: TRBV7-2; abundance: .; j_gene: TRBJ1-2; CDR3aa: CASSSYSGTGGIGYTF; CDR3nt: TGTGCCAGCAGCTCCTACTCCGGGACAGGGGGCATTGGCTACACCTTC
d_gene: .; v_gene: TRBV15; abundance: once; j_gene: TRBJ2-3; CDR3aa: CATSRTRGEVEAQYF; CDR3nt: TGTGCCACCAGCAGAACCCGAGGGGAGGTTGAGGCGCAGTATTTT
d_gene: TRBD1; v_gene: TRBV6-5; abundance: few; j_gene: TRBJ1-2; CDR3aa: CASRRQGNINYGYTF; CDR3nt: TGTGCCAGCCGTCGACAGGGGAATATAAACTATGGCTACACCTTC
d_gene: .; v_gene: TRBV28; abundance: .; j_gene: TRBJ1-1; CDR3aa: CASRQERHEAFF; CDR3nt: TGTGCCAGCAGACAGGAACGTCACGAAGCTTTCTTT
d_gene: TRBD1; v_gene: TRBV19; abundance: .; j_gene: TRBJ1-3; CDR3aa: CASSLGQGTGNTIYF; CDR3nt: TGTGCCAGTAGTCTAGGACAGGGAACTGGAAACACCATATATTTT
d_gene: .; v_gene: TRBV5-4; abundance: once; j_gene: TRBJ2-1; CDR3aa: CASRDSTYNEQFF; CDR3nt: TGTGCCAGCAGAGACAGTACCTACAATGAGCAGTTCTTC
d_gene: .; v_gene: TRBV6-1; abundance: .; j_gene: TRBJ1-6; CDR3aa: CASSERQAPKGNSPLHF; CDR3nt: TGTGCCAGCAGTGAGCGACAGGCCCCCAAGGGAAATTCACCCCTCCACTTT
d_gene: .; v_gene: TRBV6-5; abundance: .; j_gene: TRBJ1-5; CDR3aa: CASSYASGPQHF; CDR3nt: TGTGCCAGCAGTTACGCGTCTGGGCCCCAGCATTTT
d_gene: .; v_gene: TRBV10-3; abundance: .; j_gene: TRBJ2-7; CDR3aa: CAISGTELMGEQYF; CDR3nt: TGTGCCATCAGTGGGACAGAACTGATGGGCGAGCAGTACTTC
d_gene: TRBD1; v_gene: TRBV6-5; abundance: .; j_gene: TRBJ1-1; CDR3aa: CASTDRGNTEAFF; CDR3nt: TGTGCCAGCACCGACAGGGGGAACACTGAAGCTTTCTTT
d_gene: .; v_gene: TRBV11-2; abundance: .; j_gene: TRBJ2-2; CDR3aa: CASSPWGVVNTGELFF; CDR3nt: TGTGCCAGCAGCCCGTGGGGAGTAGTAAACACCGGGGAGCTGTTTTTT
d_gene: .; v_gene: TRBV28; abundance: .; j_gene: TRBJ1-4; CDR3aa: CASTMAGGDEKLFF; CDR3nt: TGTGCCAGCACCATGGCGGGGGGCGATGAAAAACTGTTTTTT
d_gene: TRBD1; v_gene: TRBV28; abundance: once; j_gene: TRBJ2-2; CDR3aa: CASRPPPGQGMTGELFF; CDR3nt: TGTGCCAGCAGACCCCCACCGGGACAGGGGATGACCGGGGAGCTGTTTTTT
d_gene: .; v_gene: TRBV5-6; abundance: .; j_gene: TRBJ1-6; CDR3aa: CASSSPGYSPLHF; CDR3nt: TGTGCCAGCAGCTCGCCGGGGTATTCACCCCTCCACTTT
d_gene: .; v_gene: TRBV10-1; abundance: .; j_gene: TRBJ2-7; CDR3aa: CASSPSGAYEQYF; CDR3nt: TGCGCCAGCAGTCCATCGGGGGCCTACGAGCAGTACTTC
d_gene: .; v_gene: TRBV19; abundance: once; j_gene: TRBJ2-2; CDR3aa: CASSIDRRNTGELFF; CDR3nt: TGTGCCAGTAGTATAGATCGCAGGAACACCGGGGAGCTGTTTTTT